The 18 T cell receptor beta chains reported below all come from one sample, sequenced in a study of blood T cell repertoires in COVID-19. Libraries were prepared by immunoSEQ multiplex PCR; TCRdb keeps only in-frame clonotypes and omits some of them. The sample records under 250,000 clones, roughly 80% being singletons. Sequences were obtained from peripheral blood. These receptors were obtained from an older woman with acute or convalescent COVID-19.

This chain links TRBV6-5 with TRBJ1-2; perhaps TRBD1 as D (6 bases). V lost 0 bases and J 4 bases, leaving 12 bases between the germline ends. The CDR3 has 15 amino acids. Germline lookup yields CDR1 MNHEY and CDR2 SVGAGI. The CDR3 spells CASSYSKQGIYGYTF. DNA of the CDR3: TGTGCCAGCAGTTACTCGAAGCAGGGGATCTATGGCTACACCTTC.

This clone was counted only a few times. This chain links TRBV7-2 with TRBJ2-6; 8 bases match TRBD1. Germline CDR1 reads SGHTA; CDR2 reads FQGNSA. V was clipped by 1 base and J by 3 bases; unmatched bases: 5. The CDR3 extends over 17 amino acids. CDR3 sequence reads: CASSLETGAFGANVLTF. The CDR3 DNA follows: TGTGCCAGCAGCTTAGAGACAGGGGCTTTTGGGGCCAACGTCCTGACTTTC.

This clone occurred a few times. This rearrangement joins TRBV24-1 to TRBJ2-3, with D maybe TRBD1 (6 bases). Germline values: CDR1 KGHDR, CDR2 SFDVKD. This CDR3 is 17 amino acids long. With 1 base removed from V and 0 bases from J, the gap between germline ends came to 13 bases. The CDR3 region is CATSDLPRTESTDTQYF. CDR3 coding DNA: TGTGCCACCAGTGATTTACCAAGGACAGAAAGCACAGATACGCAGTATTTT.

V gene TRBV3-1 (or the pseudogene TRBV3-2) combines with J gene TRBJ1-2; D call uncertain. The V end lost 0 bases, the J end lost 7 bases, and 6 bases lay between the germline ends. CDR3 length: 12 amino acids. Germline CDR1 is LGHDT and CDR2 is YNNKEL (reference sequence). The CDR3 reads CASSQDISGYTF. DNA for the CDR3: TGTGCCAGCAGCCAAGATATTTCTGGCTACACCTTC.

The chain is built from TRBV19 and TRBJ1-6, with D perhaps matching TRBD1 (5 bases). CDR1 and CDR2 (germline): LNHDA, SQIVND (reference sequence). The CDR3 contains 15 residues. The ends were cut back, 3 bases at V and 8 bases at J, with 14 bases in the middle. CDR3 DNA sequence: TGTGCCAGTAGTATGGAGGGCAGGGCACATTCACCCCTCCACTTT. The encoded protein is CASSMEGRAHSPLHF.

The CDR3 loop reads CASSAGTPNTEAFF. The CDR3 region has the DNA TGCGCCAGCAGCGCCGGGACACCGAACACTGAAGCTTTCTTT. The V gene is TRBV5-1, the J gene TRBJ1-1, with a weak D call TRBD1 (6 bases). The CDR3 consists of 14 residues. Trimming removed 4 bases from V and 1 base from J, with 11 bases in between. From germline, CDR1 is SGHRS and CDR2 YFSETQ.

This CDR3 is CASSRDREFNTIYF. CDR3 DNA: TGTGCCAGCAGCCGGGACAGGGAATTTAACACCATATATTTT. The V and J genes are TRBV7-9 and TRBJ1-3; TRBD1 aligns across 9 bases. The CDR3 consists of 14 residues. Germline CDR1 SEHNR, CDR2 FQNEAQ (reference sequence). Trimming cost V 5 bases and J 7 bases; bases outside gene matches: 6.

The chain combines TRBV9 with TRBJ1-1, with TRBD1 matching over 8 bases. The junction had 3 bases not matched to a gene; V was cut back by 2 bases and J by 6 bases. The CDR3 runs to 13 residues. The germline CDR1 and CDR2 sequences are SGDLS and YYNGEE. The CDR3 coding sequence is TGTGCCAGCAGCGTGACAGGGGACTCTGAAGCTTTCTTT. This gives the protein CASSVTGDSEAFF.

CDR3 DNA: TGTGCCAGCAGCTTAGCGTGGCTAGCGGGGGGCCCAGAGACCCAGTACTTC. This codes for CASSLAWLAGGPETQYF. This chain connects TRBV7-2 to TRBJ2-5; 11 nucleotides line up with TRBD2. V lost 0 bases to trimming and J lost 4 bases; unmatched junction nucleotides: 7. The CDR3 totals 17 residues. Germline CDR1 is SGHTA and CDR2 is FQGNSA. Supplemented by reference TRBV7-2 and TRBJ2-5, the full variable domain reads GAGVSQSPSNKVTEKGKDVELRCDPISGHTALYWYRQSLGQGLEFLIYFQGNSAPDKSGLPSDRFSAERTGGSVSTLTIQRTQQEDSAVYLCASSLAWLAGGPETQYFGPGTRLLVL.

CDR3 sequence reads: CASSSEGTGEEAFF. CDR3 DNA: TGTGCCAGCAGCTCAGAGGGGACAGGTGAAGAAGCTTTCTTT. The chain uses TRBV7-9 and TRBJ1-1; 8 bases line up with TRBD1. Germline V CDR1 and CDR2: SEHNR, FQNEAQ (reference sequence). The CDR3 sequence is 14 residues long. Germline trimming cut 4 bases from V and 8 bases from J; bases unmatched to any gene: 9.

The J gene is TRBJ2-1, the V gene TRBV5-1; TRBD2 matches 13 bases. There are 19 residues in the CDR3. Trimming cost V 3 bases and J 7 bases; bases outside gene matches: 16. Germline CDR1 is SGHRS and CDR2 is YFSETQ. The CDR3 nucleotides read TGCGCCAGCAGCTGGCACGACCCTCTGACTAGCGGGGGGATAAATGAGCAGTTCTTC. It yields the protein CASSWHDPLTSGGINEQFF.

The chain has TRBV6-2 or TRBV6-3 and TRBJ1-2, with a possible D match to TRBD1 (6 bases). Germline V gene data show CDR1 as MNHEY and CDR2 as SVGEGT. The V and J ends lost 3 bases and 8 bases respectively, with 10 bases between them. The CDR3 sequence is 12 residues long. The CDR3 region has the DNA TGTGCCAGCAGTTATACAGGGTTCGGCTACACCTTC. Protein sequence: CASSYTGFGYTF.

V is TRBV6-2 or TRBV6-3 and J is TRBJ2-3; 8 bases map to TRBD1. J lost 13 bases, V lost 6 bases, and 6 bases had no gene match. This CDR3 comprises 11 residues. Per the germline V gene, CDR1 is MNHEY and CDR2 is SVGEGT. The CDR3 DNA is TGTGCCAGCAGCCCGGGACAGGTTGAGTATTTT. This translates into CASSPGQVEYF.

The chain links TRBV29-1 to TRBJ1-2; perhaps TRBD1 as D (6 bases). Between the trimmed V and J ends, which lost 0 bases and 2 bases, there was a span of 19 bases. This CDR3 has 17 residues. Germline V gives CDR1 SQVTM, CDR2 ANQGSEA. The CDR3 nucleotides are TGCAGCGTTGAAGAACCGAAATTAAAACAGGGAAACTATGGCTACACCTTC. Translated: CSVEEPKLKQGNYGYTF.

V and J are TRBV6-5 and TRBJ2-7, with D uncertain. V was pared by 0 bases and J by 1 base, with 7 bases between. Germline V gene data show CDR1 as MNHEY and CDR2 as SVGAGI. This CDR3 has 14 residues. The DNA of the CDR3 is TGTGCCAGCAGTTACTCGGGCAGTTCCTACGAGCAGTACTTC. This translates into CASSYSGSSYEQYF.

V usage is TRBV3-1 (or the pseudogene TRBV3-2) and J usage is TRBJ1-3; 7 positions agree with TRBD1. CDR1 and CDR2 from the germline V gene are LGHDT and YNNKEL (reference sequence). The length of the CDR3 is 17 residues. V shed 4 bases, J shed 0 bases, and the junction held 9 bases outside the gene matches. CDR3 protein: CASSPDGRQGSGNTIYF. In DNA, the CDR3 is TGTGCCAGCAGCCCTGACGGAAGACAGGGCTCTGGAAACACCATATATTTT.

The rearrangement links TRBV28 to TRBJ2-7; 10 nucleotides line up with TRBD1. Germline-derived CDR1 and CDR2 are MDHEN and SYDVKM. This CDR3 is 15 amino acids long. The V segment lost 0 bases and the J segment 5 bases; nucleotides outside the gene matches: 4. The CDR3 sequence is CASSLWGQGRHEQYF. The CDR3 DNA sequence: TGTGCCAGCAGTTTATGGGGACAGGGGCGGCACGAGCAGTACTTC.

The J gene is TRBJ2-7, the V gene TRBV6-1; no clear D. The CDR3 has 13 amino acids. Germline-derived CDR1 and CDR2 are MNHNS and SASEGT. Trimming took 0 bases from V and 9 from J, leaving 12 bases between them. CDR3 sequence: CASSEAAVQLQYF. The DNA of the CDR3 is TGTGCCAGCAGTGAAGCGGCGGTCCAGTTGCAGTACTTC.